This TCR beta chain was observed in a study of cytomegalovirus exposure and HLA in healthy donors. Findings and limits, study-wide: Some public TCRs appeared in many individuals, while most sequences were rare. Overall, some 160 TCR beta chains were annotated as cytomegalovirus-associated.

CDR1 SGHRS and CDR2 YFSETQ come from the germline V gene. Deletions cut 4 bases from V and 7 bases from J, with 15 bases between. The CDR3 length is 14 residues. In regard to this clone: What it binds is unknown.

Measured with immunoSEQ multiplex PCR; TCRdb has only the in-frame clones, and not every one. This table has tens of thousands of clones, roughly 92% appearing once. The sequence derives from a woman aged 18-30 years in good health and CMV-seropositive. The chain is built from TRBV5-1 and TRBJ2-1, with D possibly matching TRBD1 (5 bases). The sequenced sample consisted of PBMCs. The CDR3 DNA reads TGCGCCAGCAGCCTTTATCAGGGCAATAATGAGCAGTTCTTC. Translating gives CASSLYQGNNEQFF.